Below, one T cell receptor (beta chain) is given with its context. This entry comes from a study of control samples from healthy donors and cancer patients. Looked up from germline, CDR1 is DFQATT and CDR2 is SNEGSKA (reference sequence). There are 12 residues in the CDR3. The germline V and J ends were trimmed by 3 bases and 6 bases, with 9 bases remaining between them. Profiled with immunoSEQ multiplex PCR; TCRdb holds only in-frame clones, not every one. Here the sample spans some 130,000 clones, 75% to 95% being singletons. The sequenced sample consisted of blood. The sequence came from a man younger than 35 in good health. This chain uses TRBV20-1 with TRBJ1-5, with no clear D. As DNA, the CDR3 is TGCAGTGCTAGTTGGTGGGGTCAGCCCCAGCATTTT. Residues: CSASWWGQPQHF.